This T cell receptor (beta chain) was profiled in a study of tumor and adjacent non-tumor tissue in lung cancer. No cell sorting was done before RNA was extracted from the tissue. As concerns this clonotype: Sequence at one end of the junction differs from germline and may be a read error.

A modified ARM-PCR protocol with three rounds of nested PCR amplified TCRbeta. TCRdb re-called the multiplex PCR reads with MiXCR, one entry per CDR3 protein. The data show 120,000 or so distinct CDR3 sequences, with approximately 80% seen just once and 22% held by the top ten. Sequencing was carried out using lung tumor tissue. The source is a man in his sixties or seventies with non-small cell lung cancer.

The CDR3 DNA is TGTGCCAGCACCTCAACCATGGGGGACGAACAGTACTTC. Protein product: CASTSTMGDEQYF. This sequence joins TRBV13 and TRBJ2-7, with D perhaps matching TRBD1 or TRBD2 (5 bases each). The germline V gene has CDR1 PRHDT and CDR2 FYEKMQ (reference sequence). This CDR3 has 13 residues.